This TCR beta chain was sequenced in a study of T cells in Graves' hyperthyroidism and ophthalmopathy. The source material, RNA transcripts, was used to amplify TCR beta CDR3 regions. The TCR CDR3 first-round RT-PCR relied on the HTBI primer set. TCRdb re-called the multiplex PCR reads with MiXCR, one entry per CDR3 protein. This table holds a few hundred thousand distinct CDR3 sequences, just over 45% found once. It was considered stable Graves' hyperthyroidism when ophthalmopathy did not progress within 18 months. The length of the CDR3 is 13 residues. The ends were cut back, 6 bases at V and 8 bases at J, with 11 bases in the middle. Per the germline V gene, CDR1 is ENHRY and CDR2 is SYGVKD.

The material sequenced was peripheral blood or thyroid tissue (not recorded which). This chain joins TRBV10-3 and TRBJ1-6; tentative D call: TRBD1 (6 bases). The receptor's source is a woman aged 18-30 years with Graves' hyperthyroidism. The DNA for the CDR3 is TGTGCCATCAGAGAAGGGGGAGATTCACCCCTCCACTTT. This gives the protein CAIREGGDSPLHF.